Presented here are 14 T cell receptor beta chains from one specimen sequenced in a study of blood T cell repertoires in COVID-19. Assay: immunoSEQ multiplex PCR; the TCRdb copy retains only in-frame clones and omits some. Altogether over 30,000 clones are present, approximately 82% being singletons, with the ten largest covering approximately 41%. The sequenced sample was peripheral blood. The receptor set was obtained from a man older than 75 with active or convalescent COVID-19.

The chain uses TRBV7-2 and TRBJ2-7, with D possibly TRBD2 on 5 matching bases. V was clipped by 5 bases and J by 1 base, with 12 bases between them. The germline CDR1 and CDR2 sequences are SGHTA and FQGNSA. This CDR3 comprises 14 residues. The CDR3 nucleotides are TGTGCCAGCAGCCAAGACTACCGATCCTACGAGCAGTACTTC. Its protein product is CASSQDYRSYEQYF.

V usage is TRBV10-3 and J usage is TRBJ2-7, with D perhaps matching TRBD2 (6 bases). The CDR3 runs 14 residues. V was pared by 3 bases and J by 5 bases, with 14 bases between. The V gene's germline CDR1 is ENHRY and CDR2 SYGVKD. The CDR3 here is CAISEGREDNEQYF. In DNA form, the CDR3 reads TGTGCCATCAGTGAAGGCAGGGAGGACAACGAGCAGTACTTC.

The V gene is TRBV6-2 or TRBV6-3, the J gene TRBJ1-2, with 7 bases that match TRBD1. The CDR3 length is 14 residues. Germline V gives CDR1 MNHEY, CDR2 SVGEGT. The trim removed 7 bases at V and 4 bases at J, leaving 9 bases unmatched. The CDR3 nucleotides are TGTGCCAGCAACCCAACAGGGGCTACCTATGGCTACACCTTC. It is translated as CASNPTGATYGYTF.

The chain employs TRBV5-5 and TRBJ1-1; D perhaps matches TRBD1 (6 bases). The length of the CDR3 is 13 residues. The germline gives CDR1 SGHKS, CDR2 YYEKEE (reference sequence). V lost 0 bases and J lost 11, with 14 bases in between. CDR3 in amino acids: CASSLGWGQGAFF. The CDR3 coding sequence is TGTGCCAGCAGCTTGGGTTGGGGGCAGGGGGCTTTCTTT.

The V and J genes are TRBV10-3 and TRBJ1-5; D unresolved. From germline, CDR1 is ENHRY and CDR2 SYGVKD. The CDR3 extends over 14 amino acids. Trimming took 0 bases from V and 4 from J, leaving 7 bases between them. The CDR3 DNA reads TGTGCCATCAGTGAGTCGCAACGGAATCAGCCCCAGCATTTT. Protein product: CAISESQRNQPQHF.

The CDR3 sequence is CASSRDRGGNTGELFF. The CDR3, as DNA: TGTGCCAGCTCCCGTGACAGGGGAGGAAACACCGGGGAGCTGTTTTTT. The J gene is TRBJ2-2, the V gene TRBV18; 8 bases are shared with TRBD1. Unmatched junction bases numbered 8, after V lost 6 bases and J lost 2 bases. Germline CDR1 reads KGHSH; CDR2 reads LQKENI. CDR3 length equals 16 residues.

The rearrangement links TRBV5-1 to TRBJ1-5; 7 bases agree with TRBD1. The CDR3 length is 14 residues. CDR1 SGHRS and CDR2 YFSETQ come from the germline V gene. Trimming cost V 4 bases and J 2 bases; bases outside gene matches: 3. CDR3 nucleotides: TGCGCCAGCAGCGTAACAGGGGGCAATCAGCCCCAGCATTTT. Translated: CASSVTGGNQPQHF.

V and J are TRBV23-1 and TRBJ2-5; 8 nucleotides line up with TRBD1. TRBV23-1 carries the ORF label, with uncertain function. The CDR3 has 12 residues. V was pared by 6 bases and J by 5 bases, with 2 bases of the junction left unmatched. CDR3 bases: TGCGCCAGCAGCCGGGACAGGGAGACCCAGTACTTC. Encoded protein: CASSRDRETQYF.

The chain employs TRBV4-3 and TRBJ1-4, with TRBD1 matching over 9 bases. CDR3 length: 16 residues. Germline values: CDR1 LGHNA, CDR2 YSLEER. With 2 bases clipped from V and 0 bases from J, the junction kept 1 base outside the gene matches. The CDR3 DNA is TGCGCCAGCAGCCAAAGACAGGGGGCAACTAATGAAAAACTGTTTTTT. Its translation: CASSQRQGATNEKLFF.

The gene calls are TRBV11-2 and TRBJ2-2; 10 positions match TRBD2. Germline values: CDR1 SGHAT, CDR2 FQNNGV. Unmatched junction bases numbered 9, after V lost 0 bases and J lost 5 bases. This CDR3 is 18 amino acids long. CDR3 residues: CASSLENVAGGWTGELFF. The CDR3 DNA is TGTGCCAGCAGCTTAGAGAACGTAGCGGGAGGATGGACCGGGGAGCTGTTTTTT.

The V call is TRBV19, the J call TRBJ2-2; no clear D gene. Germline assignment: CDR1 LNHDA and CDR2 SQIVND (reference sequence). V was cut by 5 bases and J by 1 base, with 8 bases left in between. This CDR3 has 14 amino acids. CDR3 nucleotide sequence: TGTGCCAGTAGTCGTGGCTGGAACACCGGGGAGCTGTTTTTT. Its translation: CASSRGWNTGELFF.

In this sample, this clone turned up once. The chain recombines TRBV7-9 with TRBJ2-1, with D perhaps matching TRBD2 (5 bases). Germline CDR1 is SEHNR and CDR2 is FQNEAQ (reference sequence). The CDR3 has 10 residues. The ends were cut back, 5 bases at V and 14 bases at J, with 10 bases in the middle. The CDR3 region is CASSPPGKFF. CDR3 in DNA: TGTGCCAGCAGCCCGCCGGGGAAGTTCTTC.

The gene calls are TRBV20-1 and TRBJ2-1, with TRBD1 matching 7 bases. This CDR3 has 15 residues. The J segment lost 3 bases and the V segment lost 3 bases, leaving 8 bases of the junction unmatched. Per germline, CDR1 DFQATT and CDR2 SNEGSKA (reference sequence). Written as DNA, the CDR3 is TGCAGTGCTAGTAAGGGGGCGGAGCGCTACAATGAGCAGTTCTTC. This translates into CSASKGAERYNEQFF.

The chain links TRBV3-1 (or the pseudogene TRBV3-2) to TRBJ2-1; 7 bases align to TRBD2. The CDR3 consists of 13 residues. Germline CDR1 LGHDT, CDR2 YNNKEL (reference sequence). The ends lost 10 bases at V and 3 bases at J; junction bases unmatched: 6. CDR3 sequence (DNA): TGTGCCACCGGGGGGACCGACTACAATGAGCAGTTCTTC. Encoded protein: CATGGTDYNEQFF.